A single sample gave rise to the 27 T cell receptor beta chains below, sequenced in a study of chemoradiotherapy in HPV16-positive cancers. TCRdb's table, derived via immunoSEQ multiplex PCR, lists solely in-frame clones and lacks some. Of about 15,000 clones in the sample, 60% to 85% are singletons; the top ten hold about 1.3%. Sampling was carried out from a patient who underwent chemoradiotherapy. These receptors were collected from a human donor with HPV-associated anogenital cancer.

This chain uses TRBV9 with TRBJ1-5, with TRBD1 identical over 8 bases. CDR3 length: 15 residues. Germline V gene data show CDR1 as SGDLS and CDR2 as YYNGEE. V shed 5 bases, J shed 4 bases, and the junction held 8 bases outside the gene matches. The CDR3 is CASSATGGQNQPQHF. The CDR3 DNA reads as TGTGCCAGCAGTGCCACAGGGGGACAGAATCAGCCCCAGCATTTT. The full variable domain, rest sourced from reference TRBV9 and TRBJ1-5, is DSGVTQTPKHLITATGQRVTLRCSPRSGDLSVYWYQQSLDQGLQFLIQYYNGEERAKGNILERFSAQQFPDLHSELNLSSLELGDSALYFCASSATGGQNQPQHFGDGTRLSIL.

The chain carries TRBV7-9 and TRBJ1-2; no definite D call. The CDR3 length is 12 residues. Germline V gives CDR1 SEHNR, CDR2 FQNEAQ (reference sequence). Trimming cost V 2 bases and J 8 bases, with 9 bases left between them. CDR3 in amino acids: CASSLKMGGYTF. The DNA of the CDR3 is TGTGCCAGCAGCTTAAAAATGGGAGGCTACACCTTC.

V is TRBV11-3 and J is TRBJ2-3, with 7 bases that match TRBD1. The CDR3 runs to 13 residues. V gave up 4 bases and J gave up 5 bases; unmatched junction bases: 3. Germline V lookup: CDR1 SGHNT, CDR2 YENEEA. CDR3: CASSSSGGDTQYF. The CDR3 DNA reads TGTGCCAGCAGCTCCTCAGGGGGAGATACGCAGTATTTT. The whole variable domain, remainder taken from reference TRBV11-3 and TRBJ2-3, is EAGVVQSPRYKIIEKKQPVAFWCNPISGHNTLYWYLQNLGQGPELLIRYENEEAVDDSQLPKDRFSAERLKGVDSTLKIQPAELGDSAVYLCASSSSGGDTQYFGPGTRLTVL.

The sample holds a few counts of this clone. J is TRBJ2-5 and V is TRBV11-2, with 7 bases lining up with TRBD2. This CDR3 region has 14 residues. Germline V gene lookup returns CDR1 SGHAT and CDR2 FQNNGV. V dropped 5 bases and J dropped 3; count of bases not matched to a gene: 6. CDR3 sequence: CASSPIGGKETQYF. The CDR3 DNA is TGTGCCAGCAGCCCCATCGGGGGGAAAGAGACCCAGTACTTC.

In DNA form, the CDR3 reads TGTGCCAGCAAGGGGACAGAAGTCAGCAATCAGCCCCAGCATTTT. Translation gives CASKGTEVSNQPQHF. V usage is TRBV2 and J usage is TRBJ1-5, with 7 positions matching TRBD1. The CDR3 totals 15 residues. Germline lookup yields CDR1 SNHLY and CDR2 FYNNEI. V gave up 7 bases and J gave up 1 base; unmatched junction bases: 7.

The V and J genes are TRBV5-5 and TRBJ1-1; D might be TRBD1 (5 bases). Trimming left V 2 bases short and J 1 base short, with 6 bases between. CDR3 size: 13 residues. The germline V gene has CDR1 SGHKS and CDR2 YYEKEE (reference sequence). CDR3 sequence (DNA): TGTGCCAGCAGCTTCCAGGGGAACACTGAAGCTTTCTTT. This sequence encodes CASSFQGNTEAFF.

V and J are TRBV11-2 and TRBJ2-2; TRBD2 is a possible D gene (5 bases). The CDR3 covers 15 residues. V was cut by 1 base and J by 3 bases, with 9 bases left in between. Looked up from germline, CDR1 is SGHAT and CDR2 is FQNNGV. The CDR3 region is CASSLGFGDTGELFF. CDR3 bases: TGTGCCAGCAGCTTAGGCTTCGGGGACACCGGGGAGCTGTTTTTT.

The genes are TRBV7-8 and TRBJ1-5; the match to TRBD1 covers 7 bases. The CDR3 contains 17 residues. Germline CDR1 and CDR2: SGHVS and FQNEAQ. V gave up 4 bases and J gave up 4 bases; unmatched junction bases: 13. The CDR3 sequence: CASSSAGNRGVNQPQHF. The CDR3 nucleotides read TGTGCCAGCAGCTCTGCCGGGAACAGGGGAGTTAATCAGCCCCAGCATTTT.

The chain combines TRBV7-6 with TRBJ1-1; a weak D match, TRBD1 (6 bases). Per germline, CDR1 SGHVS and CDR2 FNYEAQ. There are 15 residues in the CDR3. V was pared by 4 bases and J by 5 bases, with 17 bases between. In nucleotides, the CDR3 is TGTGCCAGCAGCTCCCCGGGGGGCCGGATGACTGAAGCTTTCTTT. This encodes CASSSPGGRMTEAFF.

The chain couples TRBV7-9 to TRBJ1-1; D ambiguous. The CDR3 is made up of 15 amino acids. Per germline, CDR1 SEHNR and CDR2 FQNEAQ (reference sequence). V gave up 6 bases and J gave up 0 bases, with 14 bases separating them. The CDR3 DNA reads TGTGCCAGCAGGCACCTGGGGAAAGTGAACACTGAAGCTTTCTTT. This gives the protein CASRHLGKVNTEAFF.

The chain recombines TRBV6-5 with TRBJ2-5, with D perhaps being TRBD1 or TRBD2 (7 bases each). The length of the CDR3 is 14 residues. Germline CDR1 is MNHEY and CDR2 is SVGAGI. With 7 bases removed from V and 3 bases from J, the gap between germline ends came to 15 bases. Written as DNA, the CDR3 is TGTGCCAGCACCCCAGGGGGGGGTAAAGAGACCCAGTACTTC. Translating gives CASTPGGGKETQYF.

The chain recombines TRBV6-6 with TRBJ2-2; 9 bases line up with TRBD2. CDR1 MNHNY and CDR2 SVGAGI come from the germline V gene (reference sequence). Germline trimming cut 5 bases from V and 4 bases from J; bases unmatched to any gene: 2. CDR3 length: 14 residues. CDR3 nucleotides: TGTGCCAGCAGTAGCGGGGGGATCACCGGGGAGCTGTTTTTT. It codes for CASSSGGITGELFF.

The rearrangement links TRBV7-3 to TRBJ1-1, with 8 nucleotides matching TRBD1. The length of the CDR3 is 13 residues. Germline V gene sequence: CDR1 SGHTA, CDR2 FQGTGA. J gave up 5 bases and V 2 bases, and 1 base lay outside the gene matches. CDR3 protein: CASSLGQGTEAFF. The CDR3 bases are TGTGCCAGCAGCTTAGGACAGGGAACTGAAGCTTTCTTT. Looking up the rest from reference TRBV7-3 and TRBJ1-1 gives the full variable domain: GAGVSQTPSNKVTEKGKYVELRCDPISGHTALYWYRQSLGQGPEFLIYFQGTGAADDSGLPNDRFFAVRPEGSVSTLKIQRTERGDSAVYLCASSLGQGTEAFFGQGTRLTVV.

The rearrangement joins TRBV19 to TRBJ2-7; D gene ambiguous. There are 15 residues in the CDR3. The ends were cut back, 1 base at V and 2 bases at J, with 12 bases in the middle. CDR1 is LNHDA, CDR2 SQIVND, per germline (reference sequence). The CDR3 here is CASSIGTSPPYEQYF. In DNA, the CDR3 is TGTGCCAGTAGTATAGGTACAAGTCCCCCCTACGAGCAGTACTTC.

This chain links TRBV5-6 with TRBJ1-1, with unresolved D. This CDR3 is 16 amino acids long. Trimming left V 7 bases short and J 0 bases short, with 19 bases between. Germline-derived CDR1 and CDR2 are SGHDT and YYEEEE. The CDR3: CASLRRAGAMNTEAFF. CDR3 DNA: TGTGCCAGCCTGAGAAGGGCGGGCGCTATGAACACTGAAGCTTTCTTT.

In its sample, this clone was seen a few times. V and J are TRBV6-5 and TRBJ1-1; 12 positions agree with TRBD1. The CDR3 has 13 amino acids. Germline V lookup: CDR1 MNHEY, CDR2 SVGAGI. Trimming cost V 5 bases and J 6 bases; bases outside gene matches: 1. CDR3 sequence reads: CASSRDRGPEAFF. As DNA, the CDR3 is TGTGCCAGCAGTCGGGACAGGGGGCCTGAAGCTTTCTTT.

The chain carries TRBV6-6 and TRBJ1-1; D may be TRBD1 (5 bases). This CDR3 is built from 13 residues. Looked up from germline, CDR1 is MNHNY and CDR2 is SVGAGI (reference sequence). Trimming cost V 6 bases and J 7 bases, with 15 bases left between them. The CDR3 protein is CASRTSDTDEAFF. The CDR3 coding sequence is TGTGCCAGCAGGACTTCGGACACCGATGAAGCTTTCTTT.

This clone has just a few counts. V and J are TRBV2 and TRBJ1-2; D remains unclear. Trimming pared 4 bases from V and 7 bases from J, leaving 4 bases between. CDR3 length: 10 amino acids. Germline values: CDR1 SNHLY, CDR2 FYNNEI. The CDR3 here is CASSVSGYTF. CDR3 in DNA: TGTGCCAGCAGTGTAAGTGGCTACACCTTC. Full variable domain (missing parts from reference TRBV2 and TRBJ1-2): EPEVTQTPSHQVTQMGQEVILRCVPISNHLYFYWYRQILGQKVEFLVSFYNNEISEKSEIFDDQFSVERPDGSNFTLKIRSTKLEDSAMYFCASSVSGYTFGSGTRLTVV.

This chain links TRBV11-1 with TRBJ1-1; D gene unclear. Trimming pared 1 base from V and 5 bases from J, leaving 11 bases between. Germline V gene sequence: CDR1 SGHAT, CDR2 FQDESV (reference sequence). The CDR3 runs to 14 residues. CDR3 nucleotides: TGTGCCAGCAGCTTAGTAGATAGGAGGACTGAAGCTTTCTTT. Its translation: CASSLVDRRTEAFF.

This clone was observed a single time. This CDR3 is CASSLFIPQGGLPYEQYF. CDR3 sequence (DNA): TGTGCCAGCAGCTTATTTATCCCCCAGGGGGGGCTCCCGTACGAGCAGTACTTC. The chain has TRBV7-3 and TRBJ2-7; the D gene could be TRBD1 or TRBD2 (7 bases each). V was cut by 2 bases and J by 4 bases, with 24 bases left in between. The CDR3 is 18 residues long. Looked up from germline, CDR1 is SGHTA and CDR2 is FQGTGA. The full variable domain, completed using reference TRBV7-3 and TRBJ2-7, is GAGVSQTPSNKVTEKGKYVELRCDPISGHTALYWYRQSLGQGPEFLIYFQGTGAADDSGLPNDRFFAVRPEGSVSTLKIQRTERGDSAVYLCASSLFIPQGGLPYEQYFGPGTRLTVT.

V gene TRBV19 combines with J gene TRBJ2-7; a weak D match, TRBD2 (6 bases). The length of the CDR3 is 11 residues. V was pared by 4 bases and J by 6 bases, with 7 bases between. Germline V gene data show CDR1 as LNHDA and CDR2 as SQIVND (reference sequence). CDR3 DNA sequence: TGTGCCAGTAGTAGCGGGGCCGAGCAGTACTTC. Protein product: CASSSGAEQYF. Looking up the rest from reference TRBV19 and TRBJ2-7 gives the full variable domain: DGGITQSPKYLFRKEGQNVTLSCEQNLNHDAMYWYRQDPGQGLRLIYYSQIVNDFQKGDIAEGYSVSREKKESFPLTVTSAQKNPTAFYLCASSSGAEQYFGPGTRLTVT.

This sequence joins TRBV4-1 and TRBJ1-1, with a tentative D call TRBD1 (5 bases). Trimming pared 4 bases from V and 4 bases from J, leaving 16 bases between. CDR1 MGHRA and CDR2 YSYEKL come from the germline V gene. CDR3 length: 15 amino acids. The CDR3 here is CASSRSQEFSTEAFF. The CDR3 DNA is TGCGCCAGCAGCCGATCACAGGAGTTCAGCACTGAAGCTTTCTTT.

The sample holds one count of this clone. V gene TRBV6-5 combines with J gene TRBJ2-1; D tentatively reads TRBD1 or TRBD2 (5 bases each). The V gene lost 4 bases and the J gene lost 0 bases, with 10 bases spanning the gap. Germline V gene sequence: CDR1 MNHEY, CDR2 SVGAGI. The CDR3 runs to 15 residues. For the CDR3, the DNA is TGTGCCAGCAGTTTCCGTGGGGGCTCCTACAATGAGCAGTTCTTC. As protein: CASSFRGGSYNEQFF.

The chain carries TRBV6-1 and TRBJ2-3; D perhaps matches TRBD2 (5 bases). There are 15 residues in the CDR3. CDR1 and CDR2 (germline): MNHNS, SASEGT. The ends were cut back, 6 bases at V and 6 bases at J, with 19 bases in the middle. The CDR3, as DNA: TGTGCCAGCAGGGAGACAATCTCCGGGGTGGATACGCAGTATTTT. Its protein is CASRETISGVDTQYF.

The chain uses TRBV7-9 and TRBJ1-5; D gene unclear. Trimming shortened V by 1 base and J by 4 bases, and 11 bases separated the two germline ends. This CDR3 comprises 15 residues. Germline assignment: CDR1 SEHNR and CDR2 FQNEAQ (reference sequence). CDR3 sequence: CASSLGGSLNQPQHF. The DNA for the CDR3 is TGTGCCAGCAGCTTAGGCGGTTCCCTAAATCAGCCCCAGCATTTT. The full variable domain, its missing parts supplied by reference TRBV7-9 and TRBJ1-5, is DTGVSQNPRHKITKRGQNVTFRCDPISEHNRLYWYRQTLGQGPEFLTYFQNEAQLEKSRLLSDRFSAERPKGSFSTLEIQRTEQGDSAMYLCASSLGGSLNQPQHFGDGTRLSIL.

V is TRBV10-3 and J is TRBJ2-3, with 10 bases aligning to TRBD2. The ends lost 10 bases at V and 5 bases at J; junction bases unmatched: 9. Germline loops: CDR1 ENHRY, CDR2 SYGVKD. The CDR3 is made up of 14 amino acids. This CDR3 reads CATEAGGAVDTQYF. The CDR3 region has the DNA TGTGCCACCGAAGCGGGGGGGGCCGTAGATACGCAGTATTTT.

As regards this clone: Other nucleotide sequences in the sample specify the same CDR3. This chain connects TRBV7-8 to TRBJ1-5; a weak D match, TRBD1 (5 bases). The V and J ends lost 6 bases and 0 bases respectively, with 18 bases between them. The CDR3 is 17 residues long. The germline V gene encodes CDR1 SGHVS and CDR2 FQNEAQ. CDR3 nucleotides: TGTGCCAGCAGTCAATGGGGCGCAGGGAATAGCAATCAGCCCCAGCATTTT. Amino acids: CASSQWGAGNSNQPQHF.